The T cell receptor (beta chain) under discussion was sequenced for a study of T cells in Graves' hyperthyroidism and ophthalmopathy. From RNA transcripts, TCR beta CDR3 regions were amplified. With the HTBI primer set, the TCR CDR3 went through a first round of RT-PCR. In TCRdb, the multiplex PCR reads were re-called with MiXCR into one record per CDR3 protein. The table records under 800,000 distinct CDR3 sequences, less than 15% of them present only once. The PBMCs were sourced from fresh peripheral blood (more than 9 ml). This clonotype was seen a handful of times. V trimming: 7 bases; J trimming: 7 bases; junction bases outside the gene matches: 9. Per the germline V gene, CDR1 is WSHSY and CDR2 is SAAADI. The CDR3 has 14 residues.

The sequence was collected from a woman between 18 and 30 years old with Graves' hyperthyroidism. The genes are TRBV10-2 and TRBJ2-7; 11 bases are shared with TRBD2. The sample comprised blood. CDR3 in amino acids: CASNLAGGAGEQYF. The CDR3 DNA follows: TGCGCCAGCAACTTAGCGGGAGGGGCTGGGGAGCAGTACTTC.